This T cell receptor beta chain was sequenced in a study of CD8+ T cells in alopecia areata. cDNA reverse transcribed from extracted RNA served as the sequencing template. Sequencing used immunoSEQ multiplex PCR; TCRdb keeps in-frame clones, though not all of them. The data show fewer than 200,000 clones, 60% to 75% seen once. The CDR3 consists of 13 residues. Germline CDR1 is MGHDK and CDR2 is SYGVNS. The V and J ends lost 4 bases and 1 base respectively, with 2 bases between them. The treatment denotes: oral pan-JAK inhibitor, 5-10 mg twice daily. The TCR originated in a human donor with alopecia areata. The chain carries TRBV25-1 and TRBJ1-6; D unclear. The specimen was CD4+ T cells sorted from blood, collected at week 24, from a patient treated with tofacitinib. CDR3 bases: TGTGCCAGCAGTGGTTCCTATAATTCACCCCTCCACTTT. Translating it yields CASSGSYNSPLHF.